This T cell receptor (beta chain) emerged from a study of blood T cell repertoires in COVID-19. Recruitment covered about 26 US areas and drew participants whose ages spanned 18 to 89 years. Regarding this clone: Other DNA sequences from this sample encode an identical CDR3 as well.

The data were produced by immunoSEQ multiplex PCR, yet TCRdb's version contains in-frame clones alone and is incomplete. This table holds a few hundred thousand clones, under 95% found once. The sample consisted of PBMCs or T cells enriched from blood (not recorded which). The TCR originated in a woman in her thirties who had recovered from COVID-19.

CDR3 nucleotide sequence: TGTGCCAGCAGCTTGGTAACTAGCGGCACAGATACGCAGTATTTT. Its protein is CASSLVTSGTDTQYF. The chain has TRBV5-4 and TRBJ2-3; 7 nucleotides match TRBD2. Germline values: CDR1 SGHNT, CDR2 YYREEE (reference sequence). The junction had 2 bases not matched to a gene; V was cut back by 0 bases and J by 1 base. The CDR3 loop spans 15 amino acids. The full variable domain, its missing parts supplied by reference TRBV5-4 and TRBJ2-3, is ETGVTQSPTHLIKTRGQQVTLRCSSQSGHNTVSWYQQALGQGPQFIFQYYREEENGRGNFPPRFSGLQFPNYSSELNVNALELDDSALYLCASSLVTSGTDTQYFGPGTRLTVL.